The clone carrying this TCR beta chain was seen once. Its target is not known. The germline V gene has CDR1 MGHRA and CDR2 YSYEKL. Trimming removed 2 bases from V and 1 base from J; junction bases left unmatched: 1. CDR3 length: 14 amino acids. The data were obtained in a study of T cell responses to AZD1222 COVID-19 vaccine. Study conclusions and caveats: Close to half of all spike-specific TCRs reportedly target regions of the variants that are unmutated. With dominance at 160-218 and 743-854, vaccine-associated CD4 TCRs spanned spike.

Clones were sequenced by immunoSEQ multiplex PCR, and TCRdb holds only the in-frame ones, with some missing. This sample has around 140,000 clones, with 90% to 95% found just once. The rearrangement joins TRBV4-1 to TRBJ1-1, with 7 positions matching TRBD1. This sequence was found in an adult who had recovered from COVID-19. The source material was peripheral blood, sampled after recovery from COVID-19. CDR3 in DNA: TGCGCCAGCAGCCAACGGACAGGGAACACTGAAGCTTTCTTT. It is translated as CASSQRTGNTEAFF.